These 12 T cell receptor beta chains were sequenced from one sample in a study of T cell responses to AZD1222 COVID-19 vaccine. Generated by immunoSEQ multiplex PCR, the TCRdb table keeps only in-frame clones and is missing some. The profile shows about 100,000 clones, roughly 89% of them singletons. The sample in question was peripheral blood, obtained on day 0 of AZD1222 vaccination. These receptors were collected from an adult in good health.

This chain joins TRBV5-1 and TRBJ2-3; 11 nucleotides match TRBD1. The V segment lost 4 bases and the J segment 4 bases; nucleotides outside the gene matches: 5. This CDR3 is 15 amino acids long. Germline values: CDR1 SGHRS, CDR2 YFSETQ. In nucleotides, the CDR3 is TGCGCCAGCAGCCGTAGGACAGGGGGCTCAGATACGCAGTATTTT. This encodes CASSRRTGGSDTQYF.

The V gene is TRBV6-5, the J gene TRBJ1-1, with TRBD1 matching 8 bases. Germline trimming cut 1 base from V and 3 bases from J; bases unmatched to any gene: 1. Germline CDR1 MNHEY, CDR2 SVGAGI. CDR3 length: 14 amino acids. CDR3 in amino acids: CASSYLTGDTEAFF. The CDR3 DNA follows: TGTGCCAGCAGTTACTTGACAGGGGACACTGAAGCTTTCTTT.

J is TRBJ1-1 and V is TRBV28; D is uncertain. This CDR3 spans 11 amino acids. V gave up 6 bases and J gave up 11 bases, with 13 bases separating them. Germline values: CDR1 MDHEN, CDR2 SYDVKM. CDR3 DNA sequence: TGTGCCAGCAGCCAGCAGTCTGGGGCTTTCTTT. Translated, it gives CASSQQSGAFF.

The gene calls are TRBV30 and TRBJ1-1, with 11 bases matching TRBD1. The CDR3 contains 13 residues. In germline, CDR1 is GTSNPN, CDR2 SVGIG (reference sequence). V lost 5 bases, J lost 12 bases, and 11 bases stayed unmatched. The CDR3 sequence is CAWWTGGNLGTFF. The CDR3 DNA sequence: TGTGCCTGGTGGACAGGGGGCAATTTGGGTACTTTCTTT.

This clone was observed a handful of times. V usage is TRBV4-1 and J usage is TRBJ1-4; 10 nucleotides line up with TRBD1. Germline assignment: CDR1 MGHRA and CDR2 YSYEKL. There are 17 residues in the CDR3. The V segment lost 1 base and the J segment 8 bases; nucleotides outside the gene matches: 10. CDR3 in DNA: TGCGCCAGCAGCCAAGTCGATCTTGGGACAGGGGTGGAAAAACTGTTTTTT. Translated: CASSQVDLGTGVEKLFF.

The chain uses TRBV7-2 and TRBJ1-5; D uncertain. V lost 4 bases, J lost 9 bases, and 7 bases lay in between. The CDR3 consists of 11 residues. The germline V gene encodes CDR1 SGHTA and CDR2 FQGNSA. This chain's CDR3 is CASSSRGPQHF. The CDR3 DNA follows: TGTGCCAGCAGCTCGCGGGGGCCCCAGCATTTT.

This clone appeared a single time. V and J are TRBV9 and TRBJ1-2; D gene ambiguous. The ends were cut back, 2 bases at V and 2 bases at J, with 13 bases in the middle. The CDR3 is 15 amino acids. Per the germline V gene, CDR1 is SGDLS and CDR2 is YYNGEE. CDR3 sequence (DNA): TGTGCCAGCAGCGTCCGGGGAATGTCCAACTATGGCTACACCTTC. Its protein is CASSVRGMSNYGYTF.

V and J are TRBV7-2 and TRBJ2-3; 8 positions match TRBD2. From germline, CDR1 is SGHTA and CDR2 FQGNSA. The CDR3 has 13 amino acids. The J segment lost 6 bases and the V segment lost 6 bases, leaving 5 bases of the junction unmatched. CDR3 DNA sequence: TGTGCCAGCAGGGGACTAGAGAGCGATACGCAGTATTTT. This sequence encodes CASRGLESDTQYF. Full variable domain (outside the CDR3, taken from reference TRBV7-2 and TRBJ2-3): GAGVSQSPSNKVTEKGKDVELRCDPISGHTALYWYRQSLGQGLEFLIYFQGNSAPDKSGLPSDRFSAERTGGSVSTLTIQRTQQEDSAVYLCASRGLESDTQYFGPGTRLTVL.

The chain carries TRBV3-1 (or the pseudogene TRBV3-2) and TRBJ1-1; perhaps TRBD1 as D (6 bases). The germline V gene encodes CDR1 LGHDT and CDR2 YNNKEL (reference sequence). The CDR3 consists of 13 residues. V was trimmed by 11 bases and J by 6 bases, leaving 19 bases between them. The CDR3 protein is CAAGARQDSEAFF. In nucleotides, the CDR3 is TGTGCCGCAGGGGCCCGACAGGACTCTGAAGCTTTCTTT.

The genes are TRBV18 and TRBJ2-2; D is possibly TRBD1 or TRBD2 (5 bases each). V lost 2 bases and J 6 bases, leaving 19 bases between the germline ends. Germline V CDR1 and CDR2: KGHSH, LQKENI. CDR3 length: 17 amino acids. The CDR3: CASSPLSAGTIAGELFF. CDR3 in DNA: TGTGCCAGCTCACCATTATCGGCAGGGACGATTGCCGGGGAGCTGTTTTTT.

The rearrangement links TRBV5-1 to TRBJ2-2; 7 bases align to TRBD1. V trimming: 0 bases; J trimming: 5 bases; junction bases outside the gene matches: 10. The CDR3 extends over 17 amino acids. Looked up from germline, CDR1 is SGHRS and CDR2 is YFSETQ. CDR3 protein: CASSLAVGTDGTGELFF. The CDR3 bases are TGCGCCAGCAGCTTGGCCGTAGGGACAGACGGAACCGGGGAGCTGTTTTTT.

This chain uses TRBV12-3 or TRBV12-4 with TRBJ1-1, with D uncertain. V lost 6 bases and J 12 bases, leaving 17 bases between the germline ends. The CDR3 contains 12 residues. The CDR3 reads CASSQGWVTTFF. The CDR3 DNA reads as TGTGCCAGCAGCCAAGGGTGGGTGACTACTTTCTTT.